The source of this TCR beta chain is a study of post-analysis software for immune sequencing data. About the study: The study covered relapsing-remitting, secondary progressive and progressive-relapsing courses of multiple sclerosis. Findings of the study overall: Analysis by F measure revealed that same-batch samples clustered strongly together. About five TRBV segments occurring more often in patients than controls included TRBV5-6, TRBV5-1 and TRBV20-1. Significantly lower normalized Chao1 diversity was seen in multiple sclerosis patients than in controls.

The germline V gene has CDR1 SGHVS and CDR2 FQNEAQ. The CDR3 consists of 13 residues. In this sample, this clonotype turned up a few times. Its antigen is undetermined. TCR beta cDNA libraries included unique molecular identifiers. TCRdb used MiXCR to reprocess the PCR reads, holding one entry per CDR3 protein. The table shows 250,000 to 300,000 distinct CDR3 sequences, with less than 40% occurring only once. The V and J genes are TRBV7-8 and TRBJ2-7; D is unresolved. The J call may not be correct, given that the DNA end is closer to TRBJ2-5. This TCR came from a girl between 10 and 17 years old with multiple sclerosis. Sample: blood. The CDR3 DNA reads as TGTGCCAGCAGCCTTCCTCAGTTAGGGACCCAGTACTTC. Its translation: CASSLPQLGTQYF.